The 17 T cell receptor beta chains below all came from one sample that was sequenced in a study of regulatory T cells in long-lasting Graves disease. Investigators prepared the TCR beta libraries by applying iRepertoire HTBI primers and Arm-PCR of CDR3 regions. TCRdb re-analysed the multiplex PCR reads in MiXCR, keeping a single row per CDR3 protein. The sample contains a few hundred thousand distinct CDR3 sequences, about 14% of which appear only once. This sample's time point: newly diagnosed GD, antithyroid drugs for less than 3 months. RNA from PBMCs was the source of the TCR library. The sample also formed part of further work on T cells in Graves' hyperthyroidism and ophthalmopathy.

Sequencing was performed on peripheral blood mononuclear cells (PBMCs), taken at new diagnosis, from a patient treated with antithyroid drugs. The source is a woman aged 45 to 65 with Graves disease.

Regarding this clonotype: A much larger clone sits a single nucleotide away, making a read error possible. The chain couples TRBV7-9 to TRBJ1-5, with 10 bases that match TRBD1. Per germline, CDR1 SEHNR and CDR2 FQNEAQ (reference sequence). The CDR3 extends over 16 amino acids. In nucleotides, the CDR3 is TGTGCCAGCAGCACCCAGACAGGGGGCGTCGATCAGCCCCGGCATTTT. This encodes CASSTQTGGVDQPRHF.

This clonotype was counted between two and nine times. The chain uses TRBV6-9 and TRBJ1-3; 7 nucleotides align to TRBD1. The germline gives CDR1 MNHGY, CDR2 SVAAGI. V shed 3 bases, J shed 0 bases, and the junction held 11 bases outside the gene matches. The CDR3 runs 18 residues. CDR3 in DNA: TGTGCCAGCAGTTACCGAGGGGCAGGGGGTCGCTCTGGAAACACCATATATTTT. This codes for CASSYRGAGGRSGNTIYF.

This clonotype was counted ten times or more. J is TRBJ2-1 and V is TRBV5-1; TRBD2 aligns across 10 bases. This CDR3 spans 16 amino acids. Germline CDR1 is SGHRS and CDR2 is YFSETQ. J gave up 6 bases and V 4 bases, and 10 bases lay outside the gene matches. The CDR3 nucleotides read TGCGCCAGCAGCGTAACCGGGACTAGCGACATCAATGAGCAGTTCTTC. It yields the protein CASSVTGTSDINEQFF.

This clonotype has at least ten counts. J is TRBJ2-1 and V is TRBV3-1, with D perhaps TRBD1 or TRBD2 (6 bases each). The CDR3 loop spans 16 amino acids. The germline V gene has CDR1 LGHDT and CDR2 YNNKEL (reference sequence). Trimming removed 3 bases at V and 6 bases at J, with 18 bases between. CDR3 region: CASSQPVGGGLNEQFF. For the CDR3, the DNA is TGTGCCAGCAGCCAGCCCGTAGGGGGAGGCCTCAATGAGCAGTTCTTC.

This clonotype was counted a few times. The chain carries TRBV12-3 or TRBV12-4 and TRBJ1-5, with 9 positions matching TRBD1. J lost 5 bases, V lost 6 bases, and 11 bases had no gene match. This CDR3 is built from 16 residues. For the CDR3, the DNA is TGTGCCAGCAGAGACGGGACAGGGAGCGGATATCAGCCCCAGCATTTT. Protein product: CASRDGTGSGYQPQHF.

A few counts support this clonotype. The CDR3 bases are TGTGCCAGCGCCAGCGGGGAGCTGTTTTTT. Protein sequence: CASASGELFF. J is TRBJ2-2 and V is TRBV12-3 or TRBV12-4; no firm D call. Trimming left V 8 bases short and J 7 bases short, with 5 bases between. The CDR3 totals 10 residues.

The V call is TRBV28, the J call TRBJ1-2, with TRBD1 matching 7 bases. Germline V gene sequence: CDR1 MDHEN, CDR2 SYDVKM. The V and J ends lost 7 bases and 2 bases, in that order; junction bases with no gene match: 10. The CDR3 consists of 15 residues. The CDR3 sequence is CASNHPQGVNYGYTF. Written as DNA, the CDR3 is TGTGCCAGCAACCACCCCCAGGGGGTAAACTATGGCTACACCTTC.

The sample holds many counts of this clonotype. V gene TRBV2 combines with J gene TRBJ2-3; D possibly corresponds to TRBD2 (5 bases). The CDR3 runs 16 residues. Trimming left V 5 bases short and J 0 bases short, with 15 bases between. Germline V gene sequence: CDR1 SNHLY, CDR2 FYNNEI. CDR3 loop: CASSRLGISSTDTQYF. The CDR3 coding sequence is TGTGCCAGCAGTCGACTCGGGATATCTAGCACAGATACGCAGTATTTT.

In DNA, the CDR3 is TGTGCCACCAGTGATCCGGTTGGTCAGCCCCAGCATTTT. Translated: CATSDPVGQPQHF. This rearrangement joins TRBV24-1 to TRBJ1-5; D is ambiguous. The CDR3 has 13 amino acids. Trimming removed 3 bases from V and 6 bases from J, with 8 bases in between. Per the germline V gene, CDR1 is KGHDR and CDR2 is SFDVKD.

There are many counts of this clonotype. This chain uses TRBV2 with TRBJ2-3; D may be TRBD2 (6 bases). V lost 3 bases and J 0 bases, leaving 10 bases between the germline ends. This CDR3 has 15 residues. Germline CDR1 is SNHLY and CDR2 is FYNNEI. CDR3 protein: CASSDVAASTDTQYF. The CDR3 bases are TGTGCCAGCAGTGACGTAGCGGCGAGCACAGATACGCAGTATTTT. Together with reference TRBV2 and TRBJ2-3, the CDR3 gives the full variable domain: EPEVTQTPSHQVTQMGQEVILRCVPISNHLYFYWYRQILGQKVEFLVSFYNNEISEKSEIFDDQFSVERPDGSNFTLKIRSTKLEDSAMYFCASSDVAASTDTQYFGPGTRLTVL.

This chain uses TRBV3-1 with TRBJ1-2, with 9 nucleotides matching TRBD1. Trimming removed 4 bases from V and 5 bases from J; junction bases left unmatched: 5. Looked up from germline, CDR1 is LGHDT and CDR2 is YNNKEL (reference sequence). This CDR3 spans 14 amino acids. DNA for the CDR3: TGTGCCAGCAGCCGTAGGGACAGGGAATATGGCTACACCTTC. Its protein product is CASSRRDREYGYTF.

This clonotype occurred many times. The chain is built from TRBV10-3 and TRBJ2-7, with 11 bases that match TRBD1. Trimming removed 10 bases from V and 2 bases from J; junction bases left unmatched: 7. The CDR3 spans 14 residues. The germline gives CDR1 ENHRY, CDR2 SYGVKD. Here the CDR3 DNA reads TGTGCCACCTCCCGGGACAGGGGGACCTACGAGCAGTACTTC. This encodes CATSRDRGTYEQYF.

In this sample, this clonotype turned up many times. The chain uses TRBV6-1 and TRBJ1-4; the D gene is possibly TRBD1 (6 bases). Trimming pared 4 bases from V and 2 bases from J, leaving 8 bases between. The CDR3 loop spans 14 amino acids. In germline, CDR1 is MNHNS, CDR2 SASEGT. CDR3 protein: CASSGDNTNEKLFF. The DNA of the CDR3 is TGTGCCAGCAGTGGGGACAATACTAATGAAAAACTGTTTTTT.

This clonotype was seen at least ten times. The rearrangement links TRBV19 to TRBJ1-1, with no clear D. The CDR3 extends over 13 amino acids. Germline values: CDR1 LNHDA, CDR2 SQIVND (reference sequence). Trimming shortened V by 7 bases and J by 1 base, and 10 bases separated the two germline ends. CDR3 protein: CASNYGENTEAFF. In nucleotides, the CDR3 is TGTGCCAGTAATTATGGCGAGAACACTGAAGCTTTCTTT.

There are many counts of this clonotype. For the CDR3, the DNA is TGTGCCAGCAGTTTATTGGGGGTTCCTTGGGCCAACGTCCTGACTTTC. Protein: CASSLLGVPWANVLTF. The V call is TRBV28, the J call TRBJ2-6; D may match TRBD1 or TRBD2 (5 bases each). The CDR3 length is 16 residues. Germline V gene lookup returns CDR1 MDHEN and CDR2 SYDVKM. Trimming removed 1 base from V and 5 bases from J, with 12 bases in between.

The table lists this clonotype with many counts. The chain couples TRBV28 to TRBJ2-7; 11 nucleotides agree with TRBD2. Germline CDR1 MDHEN, CDR2 SYDVKM. V shed 5 bases, J shed 4 bases, and the junction held 10 bases outside the gene matches. This CDR3 has 16 amino acids. In DNA, the CDR3 is TGTGCCAGCAGTGGTCATAGCGGGAGGGCCTTGTACGAGCAGTACTTC. Its protein product is CASSGHSGRALYEQYF. The full variable domain, in which reference TRBV28 and TRBJ2-7 provide the parts outside the CDR3, is DVKVTQSSRYLVKRTGEKVFLECVQDMDHENMFWYRQDPGLGLRLIYFSYDVKMKEKGDIPEGYSVSREKKERFSLILESASTNQTSMYLCASSGHSGRALYEQYFGPGTRLTVT.

Regarding this clonotype: The junction shows a germline mismatch at one end, possibly a read error. In nucleotides, the CDR3 is TGTGCCAGCACTTTAGACGCCCCGCAAACGTCCAGCTCCTATAATTCACCCCTCCACTTT. This codes for CASTLDAPQTSSSYNSPLHF. V and J are TRBV28 and TRBJ1-6, with unresolved D. From germline, CDR1 is MDHEN and CDR2 SYDVKM. The CDR3 contains 20 residues.